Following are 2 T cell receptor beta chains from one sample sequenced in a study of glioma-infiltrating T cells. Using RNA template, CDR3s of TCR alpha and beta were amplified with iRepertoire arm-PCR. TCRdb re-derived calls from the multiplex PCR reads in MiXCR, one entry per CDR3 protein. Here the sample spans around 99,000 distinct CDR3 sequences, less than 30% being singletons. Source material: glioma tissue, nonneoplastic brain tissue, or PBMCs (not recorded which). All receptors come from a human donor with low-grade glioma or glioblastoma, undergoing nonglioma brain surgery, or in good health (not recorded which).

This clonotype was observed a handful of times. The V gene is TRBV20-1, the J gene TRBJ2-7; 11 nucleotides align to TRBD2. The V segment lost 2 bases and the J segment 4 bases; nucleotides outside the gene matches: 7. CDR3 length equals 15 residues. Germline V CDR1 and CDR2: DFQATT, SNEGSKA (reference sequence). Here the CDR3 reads CSARHPTSGSYEQYF. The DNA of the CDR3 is TGCAGTGCTAGACACCCCACTAGCGGGAGTTACGAGCAGTACTTC.

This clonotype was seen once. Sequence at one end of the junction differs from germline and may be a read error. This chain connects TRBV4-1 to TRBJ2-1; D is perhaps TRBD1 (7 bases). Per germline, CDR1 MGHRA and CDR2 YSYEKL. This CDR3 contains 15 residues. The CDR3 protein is CASSPWRGRGNGQFF. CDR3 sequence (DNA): TGCGCCAGCAGCCCCTGGAGGGGGCGAGGGAATGGGCAGTTCTTC.